Reported below is one T cell receptor (beta chain). Its antigen is currently unknown. Trimming removed 4 bases at V and 2 bases at J, with 14 bases between. The CDR3 length is 15 residues. Looked up from germline, CDR1 is KGHSH and CDR2 is LQKENI. Sample barcodes and UMIs were carried by the TCR alpha and TCR beta cDNA libraries that 5'RACE generated with constant-segment primers. Using its own MiXCR run on the 5' RACE reads, TCRdb lists one record per CDR3 protein. The data contain more than 300,000 distinct CDR3 sequences, 20% to 25% of them singletons. This entry comes from a study of T-cell memory formation after mild COVID-19. Overall study: There were largely donor-specific TCR clusters. Findings and caveats of the study: Cross-reactive memory appears to have joined, as suggested by some responding clones showing up in pre-infection memory. Contracting clones, day 15 to 85, had balanced CD4/CD8, and later expanders favored CD4+.

This receptor was obtained from a man between 18 and 29 years old who had mild COVID-19 (a few samples of this study predate the infection). Cell type and time point are not known. This rearrangement joins TRBV18 to TRBJ2-5; D remains unclear. The sequencing sample was made of PBMCs or a T cell subset sorted from them (not recorded which). The CDR3 DNA follows: TGTGCCAGCTCACGGGCGTGGGGTCTTCAAGAGACCCAGTACTTC. Its translation is CASSRAWGLQETQYF.